This T cell receptor (beta chain) stems from a study of CD8 T cells in Susac syndrome. Study-wide points: By the study's own acknowledgment, its TCR sequencing and HLA analysis included relatively few individuals.

In the multiple sclerosis control group, patients were treatment-naive and had stable or active relapsing-remitting disease. Negative isolation was used for CD8+ and CD4+ T cells, and FACS enrichment was applied to TEMRA cells. Worth noting for this clonotype: The target antigen is unknown.

Random hexamers were used to reverse transcribe about 0.45 to 1 ug of RNA. By means of immunoSEQ multiplex PCR, TCR beta CDR3 spanning 54 Vbeta and 13 Jbeta underwent amplification. A single record per CDR3 protein comes from TCRdb applying MiXCR to the immunoSEQ multiplex PCR reads. The repertoire holds roughly 300,000 distinct CDR3 sequences, with about 85% as singletons. Per germline, CDR1 SGDLS and CDR2 YYNGEE. Trimming at V came to 4 bases and at J to 4 bases, leaving 14 bases not matched to a gene. The CDR3 is 18 amino acids. The rearrangement links TRBV9 to TRBJ2-5, with TRBD2 matching over 12 bases. This receptor was identified in a human donor with multiple sclerosis. Sequencing was done on a sample of CD8+ T cells from PBMCs. CDR3 residues: CASSSSRLAGDLRETQYF. The CDR3 DNA reads TGTGCCAGCAGCTCGTCGCGACTAGCGGGAGACCTCCGAGAGACCCAGTACTTC.